This paragraph reports one T cell receptor beta chain. Its matching antigen is unknown. The CDR3 covers 15 residues. Germline V gene sequence: CDR1 LGHNA, CDR2 YNFKEQ. V shed 0 bases and J 3 bases; nucleotides not matched to a gene: 3. Indicated time point: cycle 4 day 1 (C4D1), after 6 weeks of nivolumab. Following autologous stem cell transplantation, relapse occurred in every patient, and exposure to brentuximab vedotin varied. The source of the sample is a study of PD-1 blockade in classical Hodgkin lymphoma. Study results and caveats: By cycle point C4D1, TCR diversity had risen significantly in CD4+ cells (but not CD8+ cells). Reports indicated that newly diagnosed patients had lower baseline TCR diversity than healthy donors did. Before treatment, complete responders showed about the same diversity as newly diagnosed patients.

TCRdb's table, derived via immunoSEQ multiplex PCR, lists solely in-frame clones and lacks some. The sample lists about 41,000 clones; approximately 70% were seen once. The chain has TRBV4-2 and TRBJ2-3, with 7 bases matching TRBD2. The specimen comprised peripheral blood mononuclear cells (PBMCs), sampled before the fourth cycle of nivolumab. The source of this sequence is a human donor with classical Hodgkin lymphoma. CDR3 DNA: TGTGCCAGCAGCCAAGATTGGGAGGGGACAGATACGCAGTATTTT. Translated: CASSQDWEGTDTQYF.